This TCR beta chain was sequenced in a study of blood T cell repertoires in COVID-19. In the study overall: Specimens from acute and convalescent COVID-19 originated in the United States, Italy and Spain. T cells, B-cell-depleted T cells, or PBMCs supplied cDNA or gDNA.

Authors' data handling: Scientists estimated how many nucleated cells there were by amplifying reference gene primers. The protocol was immunoSEQ multiplex PCR, while the TCRdb copy is restricted to in-frame clones and leaves out a portion. The V and J calls and the clone size are those of that table, but D and trimming were determined from the DNA. The sample records 150,000 or so clones, roughly four fifths being singletons. The CDR3 consists of 13 residues. The germline CDR1 and CDR2 sequences are LNHNV and YYDKDF (reference sequence). Trimming took 0 bases from V and 11 from J, leaving 14 bases between them.

The source material was peripheral blood. The chain employs TRBV15 and TRBJ2-7; maybe TRBD2 (6 bases). The receptor's source is a woman aged 45-59 years with active or convalescent COVID-19. The CDR3 sequence is CATSRDYGRSKYF. The DNA for the CDR3 is TGTGCCACCAGCAGAGACTACGGGAGATCGAAGTACTTC.